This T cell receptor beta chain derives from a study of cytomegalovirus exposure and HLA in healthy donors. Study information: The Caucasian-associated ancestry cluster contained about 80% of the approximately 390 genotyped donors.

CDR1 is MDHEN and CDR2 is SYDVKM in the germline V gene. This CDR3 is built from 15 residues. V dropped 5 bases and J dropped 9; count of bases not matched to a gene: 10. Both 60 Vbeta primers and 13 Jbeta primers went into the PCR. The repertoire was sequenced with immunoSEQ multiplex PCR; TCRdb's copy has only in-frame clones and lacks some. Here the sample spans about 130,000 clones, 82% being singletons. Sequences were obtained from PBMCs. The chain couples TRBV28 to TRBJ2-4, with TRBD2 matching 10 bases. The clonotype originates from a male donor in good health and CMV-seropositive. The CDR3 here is CASSPDLAGVGIQYF. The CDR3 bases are TGTGCCAGCAGTCCCGACCTAGCGGGAGTTGGCATTCAGTACTTC.